This T cell receptor (beta chain) was captured in a study of identical twins. Every one of the donors was a healthy Caucasian. Details on this clonotype: Its antigen is unknown. At one boundary the junction diverges from the germline segment, which might be a read error.

The study, taken as a whole, reports: Out-of-frame alpha sequences shared between twins exhibited an excess of low generation probability. Abundant beta clonotypes from cord blood had fewer insertions, unlike memory repertoires, which showed none.

TCRdb analysed the 5' RACE reads with MiXCR anew, one entry per CDR3 protein. Of roughly 280,000 distinct CDR3 sequences listed, 9.5% are singletons. The length of the CDR3 is 14 residues. In germline, CDR1 is MNHEY, CDR2 SMNVEV (reference sequence). Another study also made use of these data, one on yellow fever vaccine responses in identical twins.

Specimen: CD8+ T cells sorted from blood. The receptor was isolated from a woman in her late teens or twenties in good health. The chain couples TRBV27 to TRBJ2-1; TRBD2 is a possible D gene (5 bases). The CDR3 coding sequence is TGTGCCAGCAGTTTATCACTAGATTACAATGAGCAGTCCTTC. This gives the protein CASSLSLDYNEQSF.